The T cell receptor beta chain described here comes from a study of control samples from healthy donors and cancer patients. The CDR3 is 15 amino acids. Germline CDR1 is MNHEY and CDR2 is SVGAGI. Trimming stripped 4 bases from V and 7 bases from J, with 16 bases between. Using immunoSEQ multiplex PCR, the repertoire was profiled, and TCRdb retains in-frame clones only, with some absent. The sample includes 130,000 or so clones, roughly 94% seen only once; the top ten take around 13%. The sequence was collected from a man aged 40-49 years in good health. This rearrangement joins TRBV6-5 to TRBJ1-4; possibly TRBD1 for D (5 bases). Sequencing input: blood. The CDR3 DNA reads as TGTGCCAGCAGTTTCTTCCGGGACGGGGGTGAAAAACTGTTTTTT. Its translation is CASSFFRDGGEKLFF.